This T cell receptor (beta chain) was retrieved from a study of T cell responses to AZD1222 COVID-19 vaccine. Here immunoSEQ multiplex PCR was the method, and the copy in TCRdb shows in-frame clones only, minus some. This repertoire shows 150,000 or so clones, around 87% found once; its top ten account for approximately 9.1%. The V end lost 5 bases, the J end lost 3 bases, and 14 bases lay between the germline ends. The CDR3 spans 14 residues. The germline V gene has CDR1 ENHRY and CDR2 SYGVKD. Here the sequenced sample was peripheral blood, taken 28 days after the second AZD1222 dose. The rearrangement joins TRBV10-3 to TRBJ2-7; D gene unclear. The receptor comes from an adult who received the AZD1222 COVID-19 vaccine. The CDR3 DNA follows: TGTGCCATCAGTCCCAGACAAGGGAACTACGAGCAGTACTTC. Its protein product is CAISPRQGNYEQYF.